This T cell receptor (beta chain) was obtained from a study of neoadjuvant anti-PD-1 for oral cavity cancer. Turning to the study itself: Before surgery, most patients got three to four biweekly 3 mg/kg nivolumab doses. Non-progressing patients received a fourth nivolumab dose near day 43, then surgery on days 50-56.

CDR3 length: 16 residues. J gave up 6 bases and V 0 bases, and 11 bases lay outside the gene matches. Germline V gene data show CDR1 as SGHKS and CDR2 as YYEKEE (reference sequence). Time point reported: after neoadjuvant nivolumab, at surgical resection. These oral cavity squamous cell carcinomas were HPV-negative and locally advanced. Most PBMC samples had 480 ng input DNA in six replicates. Assay: immunoSEQ multiplex PCR; the TCRdb copy retains only in-frame clones and omits some. The sample includes roughly 7,800 clones, roughly 60% of them seen just once. Sequencing was performed on PBMCs, taken after nivolumab (anti-PD-1) treatment. This chain uses TRBV5-5 with TRBJ2-7; the match to TRBD1 covers 8 bases. The receptor comes from a person aged 35-80 years with oral cavity squamous cell carcinoma. The CDR3: CASSLVVGQGVGEQYF. As DNA, the CDR3 is TGTGCCAGCAGCTTGGTAGTAGGACAGGGAGTCGGCGAGCAGTACTTC.